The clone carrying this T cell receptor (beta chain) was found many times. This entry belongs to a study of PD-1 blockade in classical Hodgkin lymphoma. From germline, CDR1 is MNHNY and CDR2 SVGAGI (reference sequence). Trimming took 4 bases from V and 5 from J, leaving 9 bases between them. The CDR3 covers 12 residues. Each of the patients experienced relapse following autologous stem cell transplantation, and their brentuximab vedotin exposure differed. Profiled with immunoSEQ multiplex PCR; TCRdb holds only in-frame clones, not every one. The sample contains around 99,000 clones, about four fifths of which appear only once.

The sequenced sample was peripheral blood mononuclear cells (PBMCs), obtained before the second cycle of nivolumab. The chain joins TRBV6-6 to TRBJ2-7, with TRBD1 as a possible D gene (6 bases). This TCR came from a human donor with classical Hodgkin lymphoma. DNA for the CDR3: TGTGCCAGCAGTTCCGACAGGAACGAGCAGTACTTC. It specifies CASSSDRNEQYF.